This T cell receptor (beta chain) derives from a study of cytomegalovirus exposure and HLA in healthy donors. The CDR3 loop spans 13 amino acids. Losses at the gene ends were 6 bases for V and 9 bases for J; bases not matched to a gene: 8. Germline lookup yields CDR1 MNHNY and CDR2 SVGAGI (reference sequence). Measured with immunoSEQ multiplex PCR; TCRdb has only the in-frame clones, and not every one. Of roughly 45,000 clones in the sample, roughly 94% are singletons; the top ten hold approximately 8%. Specimen: PBMCs. J is TRBJ2-1 and V is TRBV6-6; 7 positions agree with TRBD2. The TCR was taken from a woman aged 18-30 years in good health and CMV-seropositive. The CDR3 bases are TGTGCCAGCAGCCCTCGGACTAGTGGTGAGCAGTTCTTC. Its translation: CASSPRTSGEQFF.